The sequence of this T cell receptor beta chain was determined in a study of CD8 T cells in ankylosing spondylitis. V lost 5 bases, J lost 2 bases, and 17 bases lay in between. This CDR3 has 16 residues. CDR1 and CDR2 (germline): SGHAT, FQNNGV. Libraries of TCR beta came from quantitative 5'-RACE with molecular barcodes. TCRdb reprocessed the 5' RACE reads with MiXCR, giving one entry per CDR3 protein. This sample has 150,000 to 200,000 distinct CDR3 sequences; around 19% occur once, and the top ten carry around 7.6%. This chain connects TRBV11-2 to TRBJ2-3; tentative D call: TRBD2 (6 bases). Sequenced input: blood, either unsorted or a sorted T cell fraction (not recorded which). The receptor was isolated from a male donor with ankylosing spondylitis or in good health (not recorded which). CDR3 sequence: CASSSSAPGVTDTQYF. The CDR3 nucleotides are TGTGCCAGCAGCAGTAGCGCCCCGGGAGTCACAGATACGCAGTATTTT.